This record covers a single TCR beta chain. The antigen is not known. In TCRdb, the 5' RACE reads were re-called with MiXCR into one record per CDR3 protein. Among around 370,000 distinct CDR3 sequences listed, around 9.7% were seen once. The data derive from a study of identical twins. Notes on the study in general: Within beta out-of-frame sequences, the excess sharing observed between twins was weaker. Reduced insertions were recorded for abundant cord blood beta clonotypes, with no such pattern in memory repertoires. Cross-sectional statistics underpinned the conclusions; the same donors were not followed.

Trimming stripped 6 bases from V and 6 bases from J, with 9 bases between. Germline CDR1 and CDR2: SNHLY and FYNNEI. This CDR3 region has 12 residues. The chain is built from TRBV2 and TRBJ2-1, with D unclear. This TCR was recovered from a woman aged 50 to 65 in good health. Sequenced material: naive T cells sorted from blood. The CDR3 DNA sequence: TGTGCCAGCAGCTTAACTCCCAATGAGCAGTTCTTC. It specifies CASSLTPNEQFF.